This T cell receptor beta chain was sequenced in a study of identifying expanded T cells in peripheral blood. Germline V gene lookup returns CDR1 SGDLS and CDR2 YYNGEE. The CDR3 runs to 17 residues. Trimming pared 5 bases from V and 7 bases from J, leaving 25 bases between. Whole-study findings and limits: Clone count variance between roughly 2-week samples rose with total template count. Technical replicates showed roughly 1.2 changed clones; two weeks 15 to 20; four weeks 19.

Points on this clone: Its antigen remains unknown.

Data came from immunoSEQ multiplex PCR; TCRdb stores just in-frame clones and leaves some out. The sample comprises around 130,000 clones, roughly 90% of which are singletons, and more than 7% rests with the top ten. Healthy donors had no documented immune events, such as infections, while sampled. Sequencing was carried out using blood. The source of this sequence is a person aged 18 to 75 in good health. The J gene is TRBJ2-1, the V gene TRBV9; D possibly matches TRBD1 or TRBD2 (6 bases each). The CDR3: CASSRRIGGTMNNEQFF. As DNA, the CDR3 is TGTGCCAGCAGTCGAAGGATAGGCGGGACAATGAATAATGAGCAGTTCTTC.